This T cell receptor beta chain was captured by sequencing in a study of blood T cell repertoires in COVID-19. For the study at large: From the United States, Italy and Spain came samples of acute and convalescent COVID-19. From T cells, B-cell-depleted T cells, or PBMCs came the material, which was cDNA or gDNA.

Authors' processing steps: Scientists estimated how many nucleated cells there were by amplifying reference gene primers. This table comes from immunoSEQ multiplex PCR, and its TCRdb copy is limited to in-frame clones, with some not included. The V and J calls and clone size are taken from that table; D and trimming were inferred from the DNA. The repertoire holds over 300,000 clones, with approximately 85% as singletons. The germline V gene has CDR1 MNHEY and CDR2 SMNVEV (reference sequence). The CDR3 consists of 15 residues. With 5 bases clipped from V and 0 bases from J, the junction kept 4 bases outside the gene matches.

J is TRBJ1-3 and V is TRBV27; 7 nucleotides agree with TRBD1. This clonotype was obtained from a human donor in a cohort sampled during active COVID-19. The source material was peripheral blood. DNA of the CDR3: TGTGCCAGCAGTAGGGGGCGGCACTCTGGAAACACCATATATTTT. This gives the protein CASSRGRHSGNTIYF.